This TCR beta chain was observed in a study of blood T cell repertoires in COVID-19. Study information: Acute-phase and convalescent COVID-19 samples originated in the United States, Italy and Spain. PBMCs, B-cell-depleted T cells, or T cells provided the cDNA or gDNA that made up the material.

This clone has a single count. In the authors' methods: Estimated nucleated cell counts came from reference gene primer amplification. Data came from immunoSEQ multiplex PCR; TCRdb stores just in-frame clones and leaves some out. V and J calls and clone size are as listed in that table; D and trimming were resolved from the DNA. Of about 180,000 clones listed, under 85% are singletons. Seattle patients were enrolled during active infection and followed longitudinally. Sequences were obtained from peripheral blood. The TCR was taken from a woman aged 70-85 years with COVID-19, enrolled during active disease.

CDR3 in DNA: TGTGCCAGCTCACCACTGCTGACAGGTGATGGCTACACCTTC. This gives the protein CASSPLLTGDGYTF. The chain combines TRBV18 with TRBJ1-2, with D possibly TRBD1 on 6 matching bases. The V end lost 1 base, the J end lost 6 bases, and 12 bases lay between the germline ends. Per germline, CDR1 KGHSH and CDR2 LQKENI. The CDR3 contains 14 residues. Full variable domain (remainder filled in from reference TRBV18 and TRBJ1-2): NAGVMQNPRHLVRRRGQEARLRCSPMKGHSHVYWYRQLPEEGLKFMVYLQKENIIDESGMPKERFSAEFPKEGPSILRIQQVVRGDSAAYFCASSPLLTGDGYTFGSGTRLTVV.